These 30 T cell receptor beta chains were sequenced from one sample in a study of control samples from healthy donors and cancer patients. The protocol was immunoSEQ multiplex PCR, while the TCRdb copy is restricted to in-frame clones and leaves out a portion. The profile shows fewer than 85,000 clones, about 89% of them singletons. Sequenced sample: blood. Every receptor here comes from a man aged 45 to 65 in good health.

This clone showed up just a few times. V gene TRBV10-1 combines with J gene TRBJ1-5, with D unresolved. CDR3 length equals 17 residues. Germline CDR1 WNHNN, CDR2 SYGVQD (reference sequence). The V gene lost 0 bases and the J gene lost 6 bases, with 18 bases spanning the gap. CDR3 sequence: CASSESSGVPICQPQHF. As DNA, the CDR3 is TGCGCCAGCAGTGAGTCTTCTGGGGTCCCCATCTGTCAGCCCCAGCATTTT.

The chain couples TRBV5-1 to TRBJ2-1, with D unclear. This CDR3 spans 13 amino acids. With 0 bases removed from V and 6 bases from J, the gap between germline ends came to 7 bases. Germline V gene lookup returns CDR1 SGHRS and CDR2 YFSETQ. CDR3 coding DNA: TGCGCCAGCAGCTTGGTGACTCCCAATGAGCAGTTCTTC. This translates into CASSLVTPNEQFF.

This chain links TRBV28 with TRBJ1-2; perhaps TRBD1 as D (5 bases). There are 15 residues in the CDR3. V lost 2 bases, J lost 2 bases, and 12 bases lay in between. Per the germline V gene, CDR1 is MDHEN and CDR2 is SYDVKM. CDR3 bases: TGTGCCAGCAGTTTAACAGGAGGGGACAACTATGGCTACACCTTC. Translating it yields CASSLTGGDNYGYTF.

V and J are TRBV4-1 and TRBJ2-7, with 8 bases lining up with TRBD1. Germline CDR1 is MGHRA and CDR2 is YSYEKL. The junction had 10 bases not matched to a gene; V was cut back by 4 bases and J by 2 bases. CDR3 length: 16 amino acids. This CDR3 reads CASSPLQGAPAYEQYF. In DNA, the CDR3 is TGCGCCAGCAGCCCTTTGCAGGGGGCGCCGGCCTACGAGCAGTACTTC.

The chain has TRBV5-1 and TRBJ2-7; 9 bases are shared with TRBD1. CDR1 and CDR2 (germline): SGHRS, YFSETQ. This CDR3 is 15 amino acids long. J lost 5 bases, V lost 0 bases, and 6 bases had no gene match. CDR3 bases: TGCGCCAGCAGCTTGGGGGACAGGGTTGCCAACGAGCAGTACTTC. This gives the protein CASSLGDRVANEQYF.

This clone was picked up one time. V usage is TRBV30 and J usage is TRBJ2-1; 11 bases are a match to TRBD2. CDR1 is GTSNPN, CDR2 SVGIG, per germline (reference sequence). The CDR3 loop spans 13 amino acids. Trimming took 2 bases from V and 8 from J; bases not matched to a gene: 2. Written as DNA, the CDR3 is TGTGCCTGGAGTTTAGCGGGGGGGCATGAGCAGTTCTTC. It translates to CAWSLAGGHEQFF.

The chain is built from TRBV5-4 and TRBJ1-2, with 8 bases aligning to TRBD1. V lost 2 bases to trimming and J lost 3 bases; unmatched junction nucleotides: 6. The CDR3 spans 15 residues. Germline assignment: CDR1 SGHNT and CDR2 YYREEE (reference sequence). The CDR3 DNA reads as TGTGCCAGCAGCTTCGGGTACAGGGGGGACTATGGCTACACCTTC. Its protein product is CASSFGYRGDYGYTF.

CDR3 sequence (DNA): TGTGCCAGTAAAACGGTTCGGACTGAAGCTTTCTTT. Translating gives CASKTVRTEAFF. This chain joins TRBV19 and TRBJ1-1; D not resolved. V dropped 7 bases and J dropped 5 bases, with 11 bases sitting between them. Looked up from germline, CDR1 is LNHDA and CDR2 is SQIVND (reference sequence). The CDR3 is 12 amino acids.

The CDR3 is CASSLEAGAEAFF. CDR3 nucleotides: TGTGCCAGCAGCTTAGAAGCAGGGGCTGAAGCTTTCTTT. The J gene is TRBJ1-1, the V gene TRBV7-9, with a weak D call TRBD1 (6 bases). Germline-derived CDR1 and CDR2 are SEHNR and FQNEAQ (reference sequence). V lost 1 base and J lost 6, with 9 bases in between. The CDR3 is 13 residues long.

This clone was detected only a few times. This rearrangement joins TRBV4-3 to TRBJ2-7, with D perhaps TRBD1 (5 bases). V lost 1 base to trimming and J lost 7 bases, with 11 bases between them. This CDR3 region has 13 residues. Germline CDR1 LGHNA, CDR2 YSLEER. This chain's CDR3 is CASSQAAGLEQYF. The CDR3 DNA reads TGCGCCAGCAGCCAAGCGGCAGGGTTGGAGCAGTACTTC.

The V call is TRBV9, the J call TRBJ1-4; D not certain. Germline CDR1 SGDLS, CDR2 YYNGEE. V was clipped by 0 bases and J by 8 bases, with 14 bases between them. The CDR3 length is 15 residues. The CDR3 spells CASSVGVLTGEKLFF. The CDR3 DNA reads as TGTGCCAGCAGCGTAGGGGTCCTAACTGGGGAAAAACTGTTTTTT.

The chain uses TRBV5-1 and TRBJ2-2; possible D gene TRBD1, 5 bases. Deletions cut 4 bases from V and 5 bases from J, with 15 bases between. Germline V gene lookup returns CDR1 SGHRS and CDR2 YFSETQ. The CDR3 consists of 15 residues. CDR3 sequence: CASSPQQVSTGELFF. CDR3 bases: TGCGCCAGCAGCCCCCAACAGGTTTCGACCGGGGAGCTGTTTTTT.

The gene calls are TRBV13 and TRBJ2-5, with 13 bases fitting TRBD2. The CDR3 runs to 15 residues. Germline V lookup: CDR1 PRHDT, CDR2 FYEKMQ (reference sequence). V lost 3 bases to trimming and J lost 3 bases; unmatched junction nucleotides: 1. CDR3: CASSFGTSGKETQYF. CDR3 sequence (DNA): TGTGCCAGCAGCTTCGGGACTAGCGGGAAAGAGACCCAGTACTTC.

This clone was detected a few times. This CDR3 is CASSSLGGETQYF. DNA for the CDR3: TGTGCCAGCAGCTCCTTGGGGGGGGAGACCCAGTACTTC. The V gene is TRBV7-9, the J gene TRBJ2-5, with 7 bases fitting TRBD2. Germline CDR1 SEHNR, CDR2 FQNEAQ (reference sequence). This CDR3 comprises 13 residues. The trim removed 4 bases at V and 5 bases at J, leaving 4 bases unmatched.

A single count supports this clone. This chain links TRBV2 with TRBJ1-2, with D maybe TRBD1 (6 bases). This CDR3 has 14 residues. V lost 8 bases to trimming and J lost 1 base, with 14 bases between them. Germline V lookup: CDR1 SNHLY, CDR2 FYNNEI. The CDR3 loop reads CASEGGPLNYGYTF. The CDR3 bases are TGTGCCAGCGAGGGGGGGCCCCTTAACTATGGCTACACCTTC.

The chain carries TRBV2 and TRBJ2-7; 10 bases match TRBD1. Germline trimming cut 8 bases from V and 4 bases from J; bases unmatched to any gene: 8. Germline lookup yields CDR1 SNHLY and CDR2 FYNNEI. The CDR3 contains 14 residues. Here the CDR3 DNA reads TGTGCCAGCCTTTCCGGGACAGGGGAATACGAGCAGTACTTC. It specifies CASLSGTGEYEQYF.

The chain carries TRBV7-2 and TRBJ2-2; maybe TRBD1 (5 bases). This CDR3 is 13 amino acids long. V was shortened by 2 bases and J by 6 bases, with 7 bases between the two germline ends. Looked up from germline, CDR1 is SGHTA and CDR2 is FQGNSA. CDR3 bases: TGTGCCAGCAGCTTACCAGGGCCCGGGGAGCTGTTTTTT. It translates to CASSLPGPGELFF.

The chain is built from TRBV5-1 and TRBJ2-5, with 11 nucleotides matching TRBD1. The V segment lost 0 bases and the J segment 9 bases; nucleotides outside the gene matches: 10. The length of the CDR3 is 16 residues. Looked up from germline, CDR1 is SGHRS and CDR2 is YFSETQ. The DNA of the CDR3 is TGCGCCAGCAGCTTGGCCGGGACAGGGGGGCCCGATCCCCAGTACTTC. This codes for CASSLAGTGGPDPQYF.

This clone was seen a handful of times. The chain joins TRBV7-2 to TRBJ2-4; D might be TRBD1 or TRBD2, each matching 5 bases. V was pared by 3 bases and J by 12 bases, with 15 bases between. The CDR3 is 13 amino acids. The germline V gene has CDR1 SGHTA and CDR2 FQGNSA. The CDR3 loop reads CASSLPSGTTQYF. Written as DNA, the CDR3 is TGTGCCAGCAGCTTGCCTTCCGGGACGACTCAGTACTTC.

The chain is built from TRBV15 and TRBJ2-7, with D unresolved. The CDR3 sequence is 14 residues long. V was shortened by 3 bases and J by 2 bases, with 11 bases between the two germline ends. Germline loops: CDR1 LNHNV, CDR2 YYDKDF (reference sequence). CDR3 sequence reads: CATSRGKGPYEQYF. CDR3 bases: TGTGCCACCAGCAGGGGGAAAGGGCCCTACGAGCAGTACTTC.

This chain links TRBV7-2 with TRBJ2-7; the match to TRBD1 covers 9 bases. The CDR3 is 14 amino acids. CDR1 is SGHTA, CDR2 FQGNSA, per germline. V was pared by 5 bases and J by 4 bases, with 6 bases of the junction left unmatched. DNA of the CDR3: TGTGCCAGCAGCCCGCAGGGACAGGGTTACGAGCAGTACTTC. It codes for CASSPQGQGYEQYF. The full variable domain, rest sourced from reference TRBV7-2 and TRBJ2-7, is GAGVSQSPSNKVTEKGKDVELRCDPISGHTALYWYRQSLGQGLEFLIYFQGNSAPDKSGLPSDRFSAERTGGSVSTLTIQRTQQEDSAVYLCASSPQGQGYEQYFGPGTRLTVT.

The chain links TRBV30 to TRBJ1-1; the D gene is possibly TRBD1 (5 bases). Germline lookup yields CDR1 GTSNPN and CDR2 SVGIG (reference sequence). This CDR3 has 13 residues. V was trimmed by 3 bases and J by 5 bases, leaving 13 bases between them. The CDR3 spells CAWSARGTTEAFF. CDR3 in DNA: TGTGCCTGGAGCGCACGGGGCACGACTGAAGCTTTCTTT.

The rearrangement links TRBV4-3 to TRBJ2-1; D uncertain. CDR1 is LGHNA, CDR2 YSLEER, per germline. The CDR3 is 16 amino acids. V was trimmed by 0 bases and J by 3 bases, leaving 12 bases between them. The CDR3 DNA reads TGCGCCAGCAGCCAAGACGAACGAACAGACTACAATGAGCAGTTCTTC. Amino acid sequence: CASSQDERTDYNEQFF.

This rearrangement joins TRBV7-9 to TRBJ1-6; TRBD1 aligns across 9 bases. Trimming at V came to 8 bases and at J to 7 bases, leaving 6 bases not matched to a gene. Germline V gene sequence: CDR1 SEHNR, CDR2 FQNEAQ (reference sequence). The CDR3 is 14 amino acids. CDR3 DNA: TGTGCCAGCGTCGGGACAGGGACGAATTCACCCCTCCACTTT. Protein: CASVGTGTNSPLHF.

The J gene is TRBJ1-2, the V gene TRBV5-1; D is unclear. V shed 2 bases and J shed 0 bases, with 20 bases lying between them. The CDR3 consists of 18 residues. The germline V gene has CDR1 SGHRS and CDR2 YFSETQ. CDR3 sequence: CASSLSVFIGVANYGYTF. The CDR3 DNA is TGCGCCAGCAGCTTATCGGTCTTTATTGGAGTAGCTAACTATGGCTACACCTTC.

The V gene is TRBV12-3 or TRBV12-4, the J gene TRBJ1-2; no clear D. This CDR3 comprises 13 residues. Trimming removed 5 bases from V and 2 bases from J, with 9 bases in between. CDR3 in amino acids: CASSLDGNYGYTF. CDR3 sequence (DNA): TGTGCCAGCAGTCTGGACGGGAACTATGGCTACACCTTC.

V gene TRBV19 combines with J gene TRBJ1-3, with a possible D match to TRBD1 (6 bases). The V and J ends lost 5 bases and 0 bases respectively, with 23 bases between them. The CDR3 totals 19 residues. Looked up from germline, CDR1 is LNHDA and CDR2 is SQIVND (reference sequence). CDR3: CASSLTLSQGPFSGNTIYF. For the CDR3, the DNA is TGTGCCAGTAGTCTCACGCTGAGTCAGGGGCCCTTCTCTGGAAACACCATATATTTT.

V usage is TRBV6-2 or TRBV6-3 and J usage is TRBJ1-5, with D hard to call. Germline loops: CDR1 MNHEY, CDR2 SVGEGT. CDR3 length: 12 amino acids. Trimming cost V 3 bases and J 5 bases, with 5 bases left between them. The CDR3 DNA sequence: TGTGCCAGCAGTTATGGGGATCAGCCCCAGCATTTT. It encodes CASSYGDQPQHF.

The chain employs TRBV5-1 and TRBJ1-4; 7 bases are shared with TRBD1. The CDR3 extends over 13 amino acids. Trimming took 4 bases from V and 6 from J; bases not matched to a gene: 3. Germline assignment: CDR1 SGHRS and CDR2 YFSETQ. CDR3 nucleotides: TGCGCCAGCAGCGTGGGACAGCATGAAAAACTGTTTTTT. Protein product: CASSVGQHEKLFF.

The rearrangement uses TRBV6-6 and TRBJ1-2, with a tentative D call TRBD1 (5 bases). This CDR3 is built from 15 residues. V was shortened by 6 bases and J by 4 bases, with 18 bases between the two germline ends. Germline-derived CDR1 and CDR2 are MNHNY and SVGAGI (reference sequence). The CDR3 here is CASSPFEGPSYGYTF. The CDR3 DNA sequence: TGTGCCAGCAGCCCCTTCGAGGGACCCAGCTATGGCTACACCTTC.